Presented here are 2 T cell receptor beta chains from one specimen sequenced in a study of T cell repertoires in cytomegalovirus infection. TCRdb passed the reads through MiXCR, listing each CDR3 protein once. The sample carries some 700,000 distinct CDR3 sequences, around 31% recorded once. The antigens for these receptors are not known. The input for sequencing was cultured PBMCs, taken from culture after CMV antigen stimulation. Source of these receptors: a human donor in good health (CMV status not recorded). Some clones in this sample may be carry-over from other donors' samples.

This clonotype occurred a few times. The CDR3 reads CASSSRQGRGEQYF. CDR3 sequence (DNA): TGTGCCAGCAGTTCACGACAGGGGAGAGGCGAGCAGTACTTC. This sequence joins TRBV27 and TRBJ2-7, with 8 bases identical to TRBD1. With V trimmed by 4 bases and J by 6 bases, 8 bases remained unmatched. The CDR3 is made up of 14 amino acids. The germline V gene encodes CDR1 MNHEY and CDR2 SMNVEV (reference sequence).

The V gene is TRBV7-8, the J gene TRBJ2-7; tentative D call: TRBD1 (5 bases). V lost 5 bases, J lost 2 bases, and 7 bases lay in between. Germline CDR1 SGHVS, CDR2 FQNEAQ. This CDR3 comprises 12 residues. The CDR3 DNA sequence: TGTGCCAGCAGCGACAGCCCCTACGAGCAGTACTTC. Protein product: CASSDSPYEQYF. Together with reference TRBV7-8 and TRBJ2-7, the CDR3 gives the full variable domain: GAGVSQSPRYKVAKRGQDVALRCDPISGHVSLFWYQQALGQGPEFLTYFQNEAQLDKSGLPSDRFFAERPEGSVSTLKIQRTQQEDSAVYLCASSDSPYEQYFGPGTRLTVT.